Included here is one TCR beta chain sequence, with context. The data were taken from a study of control samples from healthy donors and cancer patients. Produced via immunoSEQ multiplex PCR; TCRdb's table is partial and in-frame only. In the table there are roughly 30,000 clones, around nine tenths of which are singletons. This clonotype was sampled from a middle-aged woman with lung cancer. The material sequenced was PBMCs.

In nucleotides, the CDR3 is TGTGCCAGCAGCCAAGGACAGGACCAGCAGTACTTC. Protein: CASSQGQDQQYF. This sequence joins TRBV7-2 and TRBJ2-7; 7 positions agree with TRBD1. The CDR3 runs 12 residues. Germline trimming cut 5 bases from V and 8 bases from J; bases unmatched to any gene: 6. In germline, CDR1 is SGHTA, CDR2 FQGNSA.